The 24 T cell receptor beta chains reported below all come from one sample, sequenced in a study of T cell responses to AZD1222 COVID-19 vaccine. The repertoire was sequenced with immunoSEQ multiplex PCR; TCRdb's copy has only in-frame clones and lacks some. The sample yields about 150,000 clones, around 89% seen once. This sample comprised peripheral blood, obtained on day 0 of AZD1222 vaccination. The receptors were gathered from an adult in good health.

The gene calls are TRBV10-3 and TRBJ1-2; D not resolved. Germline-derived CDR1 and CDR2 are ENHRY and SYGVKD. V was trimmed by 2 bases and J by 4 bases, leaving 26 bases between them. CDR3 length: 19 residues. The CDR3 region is CAISETSTHLTTVPYGYTF. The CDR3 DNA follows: TGTGCCATCAGTGAGACTTCGACACATTTGACAACGGTGCCCTATGGCTACACCTTC.

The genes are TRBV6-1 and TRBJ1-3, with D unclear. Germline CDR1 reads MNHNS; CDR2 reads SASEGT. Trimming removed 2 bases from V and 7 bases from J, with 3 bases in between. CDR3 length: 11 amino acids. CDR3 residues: CASSEMNTIYF. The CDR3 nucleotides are TGTGCCAGCAGTGAAATGAACACCATATATTTT.

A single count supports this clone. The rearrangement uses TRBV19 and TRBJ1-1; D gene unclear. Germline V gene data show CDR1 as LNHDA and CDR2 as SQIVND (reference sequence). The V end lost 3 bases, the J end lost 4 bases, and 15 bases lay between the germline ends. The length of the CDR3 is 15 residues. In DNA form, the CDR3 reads TGTGCCAGTAGTATGATTATGGGCATCGGCACTGAAGCTTTCTTT. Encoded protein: CASSMIMGIGTEAFF.

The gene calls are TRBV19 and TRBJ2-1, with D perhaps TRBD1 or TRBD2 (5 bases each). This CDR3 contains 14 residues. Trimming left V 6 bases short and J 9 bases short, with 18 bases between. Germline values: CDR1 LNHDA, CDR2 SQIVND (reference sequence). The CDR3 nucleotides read TGTGCCAGTAGCAGTTCGGGGCTTGTGGGTGAGCAGTTCTTC. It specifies CASSSSGLVGEQFF.

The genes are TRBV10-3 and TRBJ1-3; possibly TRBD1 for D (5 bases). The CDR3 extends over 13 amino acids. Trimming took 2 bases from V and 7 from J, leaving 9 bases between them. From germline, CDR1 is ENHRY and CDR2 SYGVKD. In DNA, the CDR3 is TGTGCCATCAGTGAGCAGGGAGGGAACACCATATATTTT. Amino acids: CAISEQGGNTIYF.

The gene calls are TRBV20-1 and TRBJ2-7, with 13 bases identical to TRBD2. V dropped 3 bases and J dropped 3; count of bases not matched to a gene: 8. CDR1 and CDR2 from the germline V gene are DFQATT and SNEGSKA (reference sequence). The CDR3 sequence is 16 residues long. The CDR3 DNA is TGCAGTGCTAGTGGACTAGCGGGGGCCCCACTCTACGAGCAGTACTTC. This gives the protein CSASGLAGAPLYEQYF.

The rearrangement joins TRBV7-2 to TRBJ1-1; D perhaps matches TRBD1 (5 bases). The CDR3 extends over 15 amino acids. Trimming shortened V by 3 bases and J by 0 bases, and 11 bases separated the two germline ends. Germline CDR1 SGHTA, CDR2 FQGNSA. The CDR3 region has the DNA TGTGCCAGCAGCTTTGCCGGGGGGATGAACACTGAAGCTTTCTTT. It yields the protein CASSFAGGMNTEAFF.

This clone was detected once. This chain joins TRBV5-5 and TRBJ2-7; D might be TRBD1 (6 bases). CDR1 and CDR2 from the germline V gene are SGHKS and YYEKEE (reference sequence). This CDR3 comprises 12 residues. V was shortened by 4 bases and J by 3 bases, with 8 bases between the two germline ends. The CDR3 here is CASSRTVYEQYF. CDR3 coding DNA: TGTGCCAGCAGCCGGACAGTCTACGAGCAGTACTTC.

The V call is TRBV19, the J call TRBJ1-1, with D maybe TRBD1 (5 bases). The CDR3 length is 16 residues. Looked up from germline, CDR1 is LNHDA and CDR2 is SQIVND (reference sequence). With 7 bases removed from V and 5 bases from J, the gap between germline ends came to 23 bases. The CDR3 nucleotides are TGTGCCAGTACCCAAGGCCCTACAGGTGGAGGGACTGAAGCTTTCTTT. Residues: CASTQGPTGGGTEAFF.

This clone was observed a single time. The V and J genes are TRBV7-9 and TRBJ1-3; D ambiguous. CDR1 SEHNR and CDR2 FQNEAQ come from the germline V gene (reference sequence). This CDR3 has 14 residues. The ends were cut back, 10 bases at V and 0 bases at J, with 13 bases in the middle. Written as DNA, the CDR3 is TGTGCCAACTCACGAACCTCCTCTGGAAACACCATATATTTT. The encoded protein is CANSRTSSGNTIYF.

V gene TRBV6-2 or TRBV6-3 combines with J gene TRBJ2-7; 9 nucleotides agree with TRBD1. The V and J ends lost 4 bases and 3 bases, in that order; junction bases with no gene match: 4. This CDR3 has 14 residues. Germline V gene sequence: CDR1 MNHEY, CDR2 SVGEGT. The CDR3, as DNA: TGTGCCAGCAGTTCCCGGGACAGGGTCTACGAGCAGTACTTC. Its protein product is CASSSRDRVYEQYF.

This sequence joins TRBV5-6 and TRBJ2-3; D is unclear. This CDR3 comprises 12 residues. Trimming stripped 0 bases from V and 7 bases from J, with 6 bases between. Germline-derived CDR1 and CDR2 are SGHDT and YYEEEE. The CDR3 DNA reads TGTGCCAGCAGCTTGGTTCCGAATACGCAGTATTTT. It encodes CASSLVPNTQYF.

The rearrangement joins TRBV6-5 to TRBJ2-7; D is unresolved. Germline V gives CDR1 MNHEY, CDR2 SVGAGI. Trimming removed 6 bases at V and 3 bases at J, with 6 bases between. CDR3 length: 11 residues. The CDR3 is CASSFRYEQYF. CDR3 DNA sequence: TGTGCCAGCAGCTTTCGCTACGAGCAGTACTTC.

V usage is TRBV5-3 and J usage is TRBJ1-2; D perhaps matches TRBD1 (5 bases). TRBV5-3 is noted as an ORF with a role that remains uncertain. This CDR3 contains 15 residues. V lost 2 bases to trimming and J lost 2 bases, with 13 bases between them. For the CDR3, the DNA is TGTGCCAGAAGCTTTTATTTTTGGGGGAACTATGGCTACACCTTC. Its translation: CARSFYFWGNYGYTF.

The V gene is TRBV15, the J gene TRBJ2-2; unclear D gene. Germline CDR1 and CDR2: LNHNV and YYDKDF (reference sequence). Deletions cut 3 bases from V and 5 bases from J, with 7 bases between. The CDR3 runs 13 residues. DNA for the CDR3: TGTGCCACCAGCAGGCAGAGGACCGGGGAGCTGTTTTTT. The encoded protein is CATSRQRTGELFF.

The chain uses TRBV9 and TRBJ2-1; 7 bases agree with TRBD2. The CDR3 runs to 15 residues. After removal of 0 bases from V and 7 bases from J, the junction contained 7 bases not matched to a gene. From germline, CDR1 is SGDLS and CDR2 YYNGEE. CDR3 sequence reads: CASSVGSGAGNEQFF. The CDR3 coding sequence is TGTGCCAGCAGCGTAGGCAGCGGGGCAGGGAATGAGCAGTTCTTC.

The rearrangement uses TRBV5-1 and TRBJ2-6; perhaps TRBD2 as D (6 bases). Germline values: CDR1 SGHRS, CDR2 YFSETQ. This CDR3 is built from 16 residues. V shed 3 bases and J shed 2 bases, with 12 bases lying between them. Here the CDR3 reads CASSSTGGTGANVLTF. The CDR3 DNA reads TGCGCCAGCAGCTCAACCGGGGGTACTGGGGCCAACGTCCTGACTTTC.

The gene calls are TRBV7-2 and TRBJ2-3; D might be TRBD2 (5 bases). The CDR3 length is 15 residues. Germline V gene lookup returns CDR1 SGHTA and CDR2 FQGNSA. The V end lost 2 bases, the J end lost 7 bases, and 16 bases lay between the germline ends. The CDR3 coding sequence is TGTGCCAGCAGCTTAATAACCCAGTCGGGAAATACGCAGTATTTT. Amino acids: CASSLITQSGNTQYF.

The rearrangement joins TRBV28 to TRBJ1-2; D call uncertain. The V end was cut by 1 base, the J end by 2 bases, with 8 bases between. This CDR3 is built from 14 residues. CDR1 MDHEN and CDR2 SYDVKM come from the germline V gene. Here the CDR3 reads CASSLLSENYGYTF. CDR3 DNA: TGTGCCAGCAGTTTATTGTCAGAGAACTATGGCTACACCTTC.

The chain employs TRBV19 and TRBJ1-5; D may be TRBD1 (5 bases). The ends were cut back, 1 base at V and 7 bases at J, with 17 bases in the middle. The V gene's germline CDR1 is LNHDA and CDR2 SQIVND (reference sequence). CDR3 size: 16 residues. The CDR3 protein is CASSIVGRGSRQPQHF. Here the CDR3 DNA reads TGTGCCAGTAGTATAGTTGGTAGGGGCTCAAGACAGCCCCAGCATTTT.

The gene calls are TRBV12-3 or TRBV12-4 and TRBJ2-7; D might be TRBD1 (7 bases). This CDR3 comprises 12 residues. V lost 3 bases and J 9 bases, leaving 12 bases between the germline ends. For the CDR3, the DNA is TGTGCCAGCAGTTTTGGGCAGGGGGGGCAGTACTTC. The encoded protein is CASSFGQGGQYF.

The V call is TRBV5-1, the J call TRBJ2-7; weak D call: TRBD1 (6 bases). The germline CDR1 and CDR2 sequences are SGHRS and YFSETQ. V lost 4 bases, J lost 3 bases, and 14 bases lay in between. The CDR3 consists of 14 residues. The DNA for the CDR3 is TGCGCCAGCAGCAAGGACAGTAGGGGCTACGAGCAGTACTTC. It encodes CASSKDSRGYEQYF.

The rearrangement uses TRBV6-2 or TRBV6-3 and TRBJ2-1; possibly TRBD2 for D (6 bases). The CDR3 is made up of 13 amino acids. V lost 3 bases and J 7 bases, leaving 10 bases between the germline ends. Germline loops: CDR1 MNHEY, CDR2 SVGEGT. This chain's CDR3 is CASSYFAGNEQFF. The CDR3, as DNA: TGTGCCAGCAGTTATTTCGCGGGGAATGAGCAGTTCTTC.

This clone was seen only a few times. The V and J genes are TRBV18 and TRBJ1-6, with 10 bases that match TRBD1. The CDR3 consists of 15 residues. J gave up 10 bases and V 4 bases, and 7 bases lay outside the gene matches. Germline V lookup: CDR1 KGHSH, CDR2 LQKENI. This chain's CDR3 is CASSLLGTGESPLHF. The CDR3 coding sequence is TGTGCCAGCTCACTACTCGGGACAGGGGAATCACCCCTCCACTTT.